Sequencing of this TCR beta chain was carried out in a study of STAT5B mutations in CD4+ large granular lymphocyte leukemia. Study-wide results and limits: Patient CD4-sorted repertoires looked more clonal than healthy CD4+ repertoires, even without putative leukemic clones. 8/27 top patient clones versus 2/35 control clones were TRBV06-family.

The protocol was immunoSEQ multiplex PCR, while the TCRdb copy is restricted to in-frame clones and leaves out a portion. The sample lists about 48,000 clones, just over 70% occurring once. As concerns this clone: The antigen remains unidentified.

Germline CDR1 is MGHDK and CDR2 is SYGVNS. The V end lost 5 bases, the J end lost 5 bases, and 12 bases lay between the germline ends. The CDR3 loop spans 13 amino acids. Controls came from buffy coats of healthy blood donors. The receptor comes from a human donor in good health. This rearrangement joins TRBV25-1 to TRBJ2-5; D might be TRBD1 (5 bases). The sample was CD4+ T cells from blood buffy coats. The CDR3 is CASSTGARETQYF. In DNA form, the CDR3 reads TGTGCCAGCAGTACTGGGGCCCGGGAGACCCAGTACTTC. Filled out from reference TRBV25-1 and TRBJ2-5, the complete variable domain reads EADIYQTPRYLVIGTGKKITLECSQTMGHDKMYWYQQDPGMELHLIHYSYGVNSTEKGDLSSESTVSRIRTEHFPLTLESARPSHTSQYLCASSTGARETQYFGPGTRLLVL.